Presented here are 3 T cell receptor beta chains from one specimen sequenced in a study of vaccination effects on CD4 cells after COVID-19. Sequenced by immunoSEQ multiplex PCR; TCRdb stores in-frame clones only, minus some. The data contain more than 65,000 clones, around 81% of them singletons. Ahead of sequencing, the ViraFEST assay grew antigen-specific CD4+ T cells using viral peptide pools. Following 10 days of culture, CD4+ T cells were isolated. Each participant was given two doses of one vaccine (BNT162b2 or mRNA-1273). The antigens of these receptors remain unknown. The material was CD4+ T cells from PBMCs cultured with HCoV-229E spike peptides, obtained after COVID-19 vaccination. These receptors were obtained from a human donor who received a COVID-19 vaccine.

The chain employs TRBV2 and TRBJ2-7; tentative D call: TRBD1 (6 bases). Germline V CDR1 and CDR2: SNHLY, FYNNEI. V dropped 7 bases and J dropped 0 bases, with 16 bases sitting between them. CDR3 length equals 15 residues. This CDR3 is CASKNLRGGSYEQYV. As DNA, the CDR3 is TGTGCCAGCAAGAACCTTCGAGGGGGCTCCTACGAGCAGTACGTC.

This chain links TRBV6-6 with TRBJ1-4; unclear D gene. This CDR3 has 11 residues. Germline values: CDR1 MNHNY, CDR2 SVGAGI (reference sequence). V was pared by 4 bases and J by 8 bases, with 5 bases between. The CDR3 DNA reads TGTGCCAGCAGTTCGGAAGAAAAACTGTTTTTT. This gives the protein CASSSEEKLFF.

This chain links TRBV3-1 (or the pseudogene TRBV3-2) with TRBJ2-1; TRBD2 aligns across 12 bases. The germline gives CDR1 LGHDT, CDR2 YNNKEL (reference sequence). The CDR3 sequence is 18 residues long. The V and J ends lost 4 bases and 1 base, in that order; junction bases with no gene match: 8. The CDR3 sequence: CASSRTWTSGVSYNEQFF. For the CDR3, the DNA is TGTGCCAGCAGCCGGACTTGGACTAGCGGGGTATCCTACAATGAGCAGTTCTTC.